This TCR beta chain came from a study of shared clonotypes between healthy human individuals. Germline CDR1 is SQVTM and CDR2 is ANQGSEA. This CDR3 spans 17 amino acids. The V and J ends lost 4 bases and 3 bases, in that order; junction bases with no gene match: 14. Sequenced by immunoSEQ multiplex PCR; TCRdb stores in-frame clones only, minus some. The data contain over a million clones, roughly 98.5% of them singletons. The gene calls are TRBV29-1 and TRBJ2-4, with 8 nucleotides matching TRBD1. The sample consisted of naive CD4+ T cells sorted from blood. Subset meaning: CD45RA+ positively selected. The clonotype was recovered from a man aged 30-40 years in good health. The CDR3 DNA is TGCAGCGTTGTTCCGCGACCGGGACAGGCTATCAAAAACATTCAGTACTTC. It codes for CSVVPRPGQAIKNIQYF.